The next 5 T cell receptor beta chains were all read from a single sample in a study of patients and donors after allogeneic stem cell transplantation. MiXCR, applied by TCRdb to the RT-PCR reads, yields one record per CDR3 protein. The sample consists of about a million distinct CDR3 sequences, under 20% of them appearing once. The sequenced sample was blood, either unsorted or a sorted T cell fraction (not recorded which). Receptor source: a human donor who was either an allogeneic HSCT recipient or a stem cell or donor lymphocyte infusion donor (not recorded which). It is not recorded whose cells these are; they may come from a transplant donor.

The chain couples TRBV27 to TRBJ1-1; D possibly corresponds to TRBD1 (6 bases). Trimming stripped 2 bases from V and 0 bases from J, with 16 bases between. The germline V gene encodes CDR1 MNHEY and CDR2 SMNVEV (reference sequence). This CDR3 has 17 residues. CDR3 region: CASSLQQGIVMNTEAFF. The CDR3 nucleotides read TGTGCCAGCAGTTTACAACAGGGCATTGTTATGAACACTGAAGCTTTCTTT.

This clonotype was observed a few times. The rearrangement links TRBV5-1 to TRBJ2-1, with D possibly being TRBD2 (5 bases). V was pared by 4 bases and J by 3 bases, with 17 bases between. CDR3 length: 16 residues. Per germline, CDR1 SGHRS and CDR2 YFSETQ. Here the CDR3 reads CASSITGSSFYNEQFF. The CDR3 region has the DNA TGCGCCAGCAGCATAACGGGGAGTTCCTTCTACAATGAGCAGTTCTTC.

This clonotype came up a few times. J is TRBJ1-6 and V is TRBV6-1; 7 bases are a match to TRBD1. The CDR3 consists of 14 residues. Germline CDR1 MNHNS, CDR2 SASEGT. V lost 5 bases and J lost 7; bases outside the gene matches: 5. The CDR3 loop reads CASSTRDSNSPLHF. The CDR3 DNA follows: TGTGCCAGCAGTACCCGGGACAGCAATTCACCCCTCCACTTT.

The sample holds a few counts of this clonotype. The rearrangement uses TRBV7-6 and TRBJ2-7, with D unresolved. Between the trimmed V and J ends, which lost 5 bases and 0 bases, there was a span of 8 bases. Looked up from germline, CDR1 is SGHVS and CDR2 is FNYEAQ. The CDR3 consists of 13 residues. CDR3 bases: TGTGCCAGCAGCGACGGGCTCTCCTACGAGCAGTACTTC. The encoded protein is CASSDGLSYEQYF.

The chain uses TRBV3-1 and TRBJ2-5; 9 bases fit TRBD2. Unmatched junction bases numbered 4, after V lost 1 base and J lost 1 base. CDR3 length: 16 residues. The germline V gene encodes CDR1 LGHDT and CDR2 YNNKEL (reference sequence). CDR3 loop: CASSQGGSGGQETQYF. The CDR3 DNA sequence: TGTGCCAGCAGCCAAGGAGGTAGCGGGGGCCAAGAGACCCAGTACTTC.